This T cell receptor beta chain was sequenced for a study of T-cell memory formation after mild COVID-19. About the research overall: Clustering of TCRs was largely donor specific.

With regard to this clonotype: Antigen unknown.

TCRdb called the 5' RACE reads again in MiXCR, with one record for every CDR3 protein. Of 580,000 or so distinct CDR3 sequences listed, approximately 15% were seen once; the top ten hold about 7.5%. Points from the study as a whole: Later expanders leaned toward CD4+, whereas clones contracting from day 15 to 85 were balanced CD4/CD8. Pre-infection memory already had some responding clones, implying cross-reactive memory joined. Among clones peaking at day 37 in the second wave, SARS-CoV-2 specificity remained unconfirmed.

Sequenced input: PBMCs or a T cell subset sorted from them (not recorded which). The TCR comes from an adult woman who had mild COVID-19 (a few samples of this study predate the infection). Cell type and time point are not known.

The CDR3 here is CSAGEAGGGYNEQFF. The CDR3 DNA follows: TGCAGTGCTGGGGAAGCTGGCGGAGGGTACAATGAGCAGTTCTTC. This sequence joins TRBV20-1 and TRBJ2-1, with D perhaps TRBD2 (6 bases). The CDR3 extends over 15 amino acids. CDR1 and CDR2 (germline): DFQATT, SNEGSKA (reference sequence). Trimming removed 5 bases at V and 4 bases at J, with 18 bases between.